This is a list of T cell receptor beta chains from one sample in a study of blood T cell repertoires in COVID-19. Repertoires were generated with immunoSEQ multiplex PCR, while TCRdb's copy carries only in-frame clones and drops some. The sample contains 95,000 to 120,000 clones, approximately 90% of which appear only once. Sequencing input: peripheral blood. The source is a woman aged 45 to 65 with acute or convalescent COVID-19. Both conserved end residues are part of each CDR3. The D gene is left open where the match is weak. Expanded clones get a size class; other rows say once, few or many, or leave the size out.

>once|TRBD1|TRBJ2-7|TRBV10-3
TGTGCCATCAGTGAAACAGGGGTACCCTCCTACGAGCAGTACTTC
CAISETGVPSYEQYF
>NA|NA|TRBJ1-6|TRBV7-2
TGTGCCAGCAGCTTAGACCGGACATCAAATTCACCCCTCCACTTT
CASSLDRTSNSPLHF
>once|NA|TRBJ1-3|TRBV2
TGTGCCAGCAGTAGACAGGCAAATACTGGAAACACCATATATTTT
CASSRQANTGNTIYF
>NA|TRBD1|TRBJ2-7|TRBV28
TGTGCCAGCAGAACAGGGGGCACCCCCTCCTACGAGCAGTACTTC
CASRTGGTPSYEQYF
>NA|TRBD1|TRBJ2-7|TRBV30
TGTGCCTGGAGTAAGGGACAGGGGGCTGGTTACGAGCAGTACTTC
CAWSKGQGAGYEQYF
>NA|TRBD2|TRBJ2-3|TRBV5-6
TGTGCCAGCAGCAATCCCGGGACTAGCGGAGGGGTACGGGGAGATACGCAGTATTTT
CASSNPGTSGGVRGDTQYF
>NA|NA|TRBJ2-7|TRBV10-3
TGTGCCATCAGTGAATTAGGACAGCCCTACGAGCAGTACTTC
CAISELGQPYEQYF
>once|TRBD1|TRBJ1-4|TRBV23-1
TGCGCCAGCAGTCATTTTACAGGGGGAGGGAATGAAAAACTGTTTTTT
CASSHFTGGGNEKLFF
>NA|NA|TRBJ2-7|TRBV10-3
TGTGCCATCAGTGACCCACCTACCTACGAGCAGTACTTC
CAISDPPTYEQYF
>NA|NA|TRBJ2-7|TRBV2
TGTGCCAGCAGACGTCCCGGGACTTCCCCCTACGAGCAGTACTTC
CASRRPGTSPYEQYF
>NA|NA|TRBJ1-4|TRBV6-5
TGTGCCAGCAGTTACAGTCTCGGAGAGAAAAATGAAAAACTGTTTTTT
CASSYSLGEKNEKLFF
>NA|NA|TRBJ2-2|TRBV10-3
TGTGCCATCAAGAGTGACGGGACAAGGAACACCGGGGAGCTGTTTTTT
CAIKSDGTRNTGELFF
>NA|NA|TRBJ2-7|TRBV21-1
TGTGCCAGCAGCACCAAGGGGATGTTCTACGAGCAGTACTTC
CASSTKGMFYEQYF
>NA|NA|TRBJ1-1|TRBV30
TGTGCCTGGATGAGGACAAGAAACACTGAAGCTTTCTTT
CAWMRTRNTEAFF
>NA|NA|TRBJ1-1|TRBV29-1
TGCAGCGTTAGATATATTTACAGGGAGTTCGAAGCTTTCTTT
CSVRYIYREFEAFF
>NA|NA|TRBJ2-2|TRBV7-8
TGTGCCAGCAGCTTAGGAGGCCCAAACACCGGGGAGCTGTTTTTT
CASSLGGPNTGELFF
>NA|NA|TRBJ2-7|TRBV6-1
TGTGCCAGCAGTGAAGCATCTAGATATGCCTCCTACGAGCAGTACTTC
CASSEASRYASYEQYF
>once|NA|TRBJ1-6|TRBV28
TGTGCCAGCAGAAGTAACGGTAATTCACCCCTCCACTTT
CASRSNGNSPLHF
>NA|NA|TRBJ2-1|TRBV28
TGTGCCAGCAGTTCTCCAGGGGTAATGGGTAATGAGCAGTTCTTC
CASSSPGVMGNEQFF
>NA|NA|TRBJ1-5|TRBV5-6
TGTGCCAGCAGCTTAGCGTCCGGGAATCAGCCCCAGCATTTT
CASSLASGNQPQHF
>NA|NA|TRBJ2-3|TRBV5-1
TGCGCCAGCAGCTTGGCCCGGGACTCCGCCGATACGCAGTATTTT
CASSLARDSADTQYF
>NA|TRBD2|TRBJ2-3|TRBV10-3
TGTGCCATCAGAAACCCCACGTATAGCGGGATCTCTCGGGGGCAGTATTTT
CAIRNPTYSGISRGQYF
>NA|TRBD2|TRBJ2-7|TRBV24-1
TGTGCCACCAGTCCTTCTTCCCCCGGGACTAGCGGGAGCCACGAGCAGTACTTC
CATSPSSPGTSGSHEQYF
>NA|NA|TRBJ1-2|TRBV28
TGTGCCAGCAGCTCCGGGGATTATGGCTACACCTTC
CASSSGDYGYTF
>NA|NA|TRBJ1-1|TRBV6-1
TGTGCCAGCAGTGAAGCGGCAGGGATGAACACTGAAGCTTTCTTT
CASSEAAGMNTEAFF
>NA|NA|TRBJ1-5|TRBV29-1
TGCAGCGTTGTTCAGGGGAGCAATCAGCCCCAGCATTTT
CSVVQGSNQPQHF
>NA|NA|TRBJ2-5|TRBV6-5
TGTGCCAGCGGTTCCAGGGCCCAAGAGACCCAGTACTTC
CASGSRAQETQYF
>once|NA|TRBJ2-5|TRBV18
TGTGCCAGCTCGCCCTTACTCCAAGAGACCCAGTACTTC
CASSPLLQETQYF
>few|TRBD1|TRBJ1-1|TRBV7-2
TGTGCCAGCAGGCTGGGGCCGGGACAGGACACTGAAGCTTTCTTT
CASRLGPGQDTEAFF